This TCR beta chain was sequenced in a study of blood T cell repertoires in COVID-19. Overall study context: Nucleic acid was either cDNA or gDNA, and it came from T cells, B-cell-depleted T cells, or PBMCs.

Measured with immunoSEQ multiplex PCR; TCRdb has only the in-frame clones, and not every one. This sample yields about 36,000 clones, of which roughly 80% are seen a single time; 2% belongs to the top ten. The germline V gene encodes CDR1 SGHRS and CDR2 YFSETQ. This CDR3 spans 15 amino acids. With V trimmed by 2 bases and J by 2 bases, 4 bases remained unmatched. This clonotype originated in a man aged 55 to 70 with active COVID-19. Sequencing input: peripheral blood. V gene TRBV5-1 combines with J gene TRBJ2-1; 7 bases are shared with TRBD2. The DNA for the CDR3 is TGCGCCAGCAGCTTTGCGGGGGAGCCCTACAATGAGCAGTTCTTC. Protein: CASSFAGEPYNEQFF.